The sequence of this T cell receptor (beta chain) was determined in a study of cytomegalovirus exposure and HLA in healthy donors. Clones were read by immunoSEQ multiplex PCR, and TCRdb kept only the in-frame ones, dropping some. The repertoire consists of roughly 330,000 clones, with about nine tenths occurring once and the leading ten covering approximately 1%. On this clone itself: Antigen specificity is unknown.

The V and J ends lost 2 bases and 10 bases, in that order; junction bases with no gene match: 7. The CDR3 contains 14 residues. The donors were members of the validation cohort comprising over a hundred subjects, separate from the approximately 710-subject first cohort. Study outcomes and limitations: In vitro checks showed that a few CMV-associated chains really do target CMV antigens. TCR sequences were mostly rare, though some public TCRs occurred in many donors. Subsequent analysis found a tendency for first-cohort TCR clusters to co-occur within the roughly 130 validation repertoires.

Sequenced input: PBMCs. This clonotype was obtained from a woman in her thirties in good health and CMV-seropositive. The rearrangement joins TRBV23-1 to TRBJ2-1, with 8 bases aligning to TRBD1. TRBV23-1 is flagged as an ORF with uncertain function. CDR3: CASSQIPRGQEQFF. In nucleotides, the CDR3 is TGCGCCAGCAGTCAAATCCCCAGGGGGCAGGAGCAGTTCTTC.